This TCR beta chain is drawn from a study of T cell clones after liver transplantation. Whole-study context: Liver transplant recipients had immunosuppression withdrawal attempted within 2 years. Standard immunosuppression, with no induction, continued until 12-24 months after transplant. Post-transplant blood was tracked for graft-donor-reactive T cell clones identified in a pre-transplant mixed lymphocyte reaction. Three of eight recipients were HCV-positive; others had non-autoimmune, non-viral indications.

Assay: immunoSEQ multiplex PCR; the TCRdb copy retains only in-frame clones and omits some. The repertoire holds about 53,000 clones, roughly 80% seen once, with around 8.5% in the top ten. Germline lookup yields CDR1 SGHAT and CDR2 FQNNGV. The CDR3 consists of 15 residues. V lost 5 bases and J 1 base, leaving 9 bases between the germline ends. The receptor was isolated from a human donor who received a liver transplant. The rearrangement joins TRBV11-2 to TRBJ2-6; D gene ambiguous. The sequenced sample was CD4+ T cells from blood, obtained before liver transplant. The DNA for the CDR3 is TGTGCCAGCAGCCCCAGAATATCTGGGGCCAACGTCCTGACTTTC. This gives the protein CASSPRISGANVLTF.